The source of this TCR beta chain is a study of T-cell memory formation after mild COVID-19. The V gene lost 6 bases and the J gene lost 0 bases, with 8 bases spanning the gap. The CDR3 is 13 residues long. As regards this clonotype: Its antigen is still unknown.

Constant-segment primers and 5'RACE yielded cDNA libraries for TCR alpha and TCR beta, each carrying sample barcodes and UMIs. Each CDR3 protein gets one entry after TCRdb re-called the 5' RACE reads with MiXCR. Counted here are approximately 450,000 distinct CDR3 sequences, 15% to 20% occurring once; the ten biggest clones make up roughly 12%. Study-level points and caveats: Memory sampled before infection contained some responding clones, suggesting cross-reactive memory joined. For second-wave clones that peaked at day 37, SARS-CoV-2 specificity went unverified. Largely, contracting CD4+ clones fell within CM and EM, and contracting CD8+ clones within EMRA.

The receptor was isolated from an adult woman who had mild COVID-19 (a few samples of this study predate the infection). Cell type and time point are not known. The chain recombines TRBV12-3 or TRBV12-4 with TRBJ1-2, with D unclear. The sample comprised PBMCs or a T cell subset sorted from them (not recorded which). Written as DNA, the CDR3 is TGTGCCAGCAGCGCCGATCCTAACTATGGCTACACCTTC. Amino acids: CASSADPNYGYTF.